A selection of T cell receptor beta chains follows, all from one sample in a study of neurological immune-mediated disorders. MiXCR, applied by TCRdb to the 5' RACE reads, yields one record per CDR3 protein. The repertoire holds 40,000 to 50,000 distinct CDR3 sequences, with about 2% as singletons. The sample was PBMCs. Source of these receptors: a woman aged 40 to 49 with multiple sclerosis. Both conserved end residues are part of each CDR3. The D gene is left open where the match is weak. The size of a clone is reported for some rows only, either as once, few or many, or as a class for expanded clones.

D gene	V gene	J gene	clone size	CDR3 DNA	CDR3 protein
.	TRBV11-2	TRBJ1-4	many	TGTGCCAGCAGCCTTTACGGGGGGCTGCCCGAAAAACTGTTTTTT	CASSLYGGLPEKLFF
TRBD1	TRBV20-1	TRBJ1-1	many	TGCAGTGCTAGAGATTCAGGGGGCACTGAAGCTTTCTTT	CSARDSGGTEAFF
.	TRBV5-5	TRBJ2-1	many	TGTGCCAGCAGCCCCCTCGGACCACGTCCCTACAATGAGCAGTTCTTC	CASSPLGPRPYNEQFF
.	TRBV5-5	TRBJ2-7	many	TGTGCCAGCAGCTTGGATCGGCTCGAGCAGTACTTC	CASSLDRLEQYF
.	TRBV24-1	TRBJ1-2	many	TGTGCCACCAGTGCCTTTGCAGGTGATGGCTACACCTTC	CATSAFAGDGYTF
.	TRBV14	TRBJ2-2	many	TGTGCCAGCAGCCAAGATTGGCTAGCGTACACCGGGGAGCTGTTTTTT	CASSQDWLAYTGELFF
.	TRBV21-1	TRBJ2-3	many	TGTGCCAGCAGCAAAGGAAGGTGCACAGATACGCAGTATTTT	CASSKGRCTDTQYF
.	TRBV5-1	TRBJ1-6	many	TGCGCCAGCAGCTTAGAGGGCTGGGCGAGTTCACCCCTCCACTTT	CASSLEGWASSPLHF
.	TRBV24-1	TRBJ2-3	many	TGTGCCACCGCCCCGGTGGCCACAGATACGCAGTATTTT	CATAPVATDTQYF
TRBD1	TRBV7-6	TRBJ1-2	many	TGTGCCAGCAGTCCCTCCGGGACAGGGGTTGGCTACACCTTC	CASSPSGTGVGYTF
.	TRBV2	TRBJ2-3	many	TGTGCCAGCCGGTCCCCTACTTACGATACGCAGTATTTT	CASRSPTYDTQYF
.	TRBV4-1	TRBJ1-1	many	TGCGCCAGCAGCCAAGAAGAGTGGGGGCGGGCTGAAGCTTTCTTT	CASSQEEWGRAEAFF
TRBD1	TRBV24-1	TRBJ1-4	many	TGTGCCACCAGTGACCCGGGACAGGGGAATAATGAAAAACTGTTTTTT	CATSDPGQGNNEKLFF
.	TRBV7-2	TRBJ2-5	many	TGTGCCAGCAGCTTAGTTAGTGGGGGTTCGGAGACCCAGTACTTC	CASSLVSGGSETQYF
.	TRBV5-1	TRBJ2-5	many	TGCGCCAGCAGCTTGATGGAGACCCAGTACTTC	CASSLMETQYF
.	TRBV20-1	TRBJ2-1	medium-sized	TGCAGTGCTGGGTCCTACAATGAGCAGTTCTTC	CSAGSYNEQFF
.	TRBV2	TRBJ2-1	many	TGTGCCAGCAGTGAAAATAATGAGCAGTTCTTC	CASSENNEQFF
TRBD1	TRBV4-1	TRBJ2-7	many	TGCGCCAGCAGCCAAATGACAGGGTACCACGAGCAGTACTTC	CASSQMTGYHEQYF
.	TRBV5-5	TRBJ1-2	many	TGTGCCAGCAGCCCGGGGGGGTTCTATGGCTACACCTTC	CASSPGGFYGYTF
TRBD1	TRBV18	TRBJ1-5	many	TGTGCCAGCTCATCCCAGGGGGGCAATCAGCCCCAGCATTTT	CASSSQGGNQPQHF
.	TRBV25-1	TRBJ2-5	many	TGTGCCAGCACGGGGGGCGGAGAGGAGACCCAGTACTTC	CASTGGGEETQYF
.	TRBV7-9	TRBJ2-6	many	TGTGCCAGCACCTTAGGTAGCAGGAAAGGTCCTCTGGGGGCCAACGTCCTGACTTTC	CASTLGSRKGPLGANVLTF
.	TRBV5-1	TRBJ2-4	many	TGCGCCAGCAGCTTGATGGGGGAAAACATTCAGTACTTC	CASSLMGENIQYF
TRBD2	TRBV6-5	TRBJ2-7	many	TGTGCCAGCAGTCTCGGGTCCATAGCGGGGGATTCCTACGAGCAGTACTTC	CASSLGSIAGDSYEQYF
.	TRBV9	TRBJ2-1	many	TGTGCCAGCAGCGCCGAGACGAGCTCCTACAATGAGCAGTTCTTC	CASSAETSSYNEQFF
.	TRBV7-6	TRBJ2-7	many	TGTGCCAGCAGCTCCGGGACCGGTCCCTACGAGCAGTACTTC	CASSSGTGPYEQYF
.	TRBV20-1	TRBJ2-3	many	TGCAGTGCTAGCGGGGTTGCTAGCACAGATACGCAGTATTTT	CSASGVASTDTQYF
.	TRBV12-3/TRBV12-4	TRBJ1-1	many	TGTGCCAGCAGTTTCGGGGTGGGCACTGAAGCTTTCTTT	CASSFGVGTEAFF
.	TRBV7-2	TRBJ2-1	many	TGTGCCAGCAGCTCGAGGAGGGGTTACAATGAGCAGTTCTTC	CASSSRRGYNEQFF
TRBD1	TRBV20-1	TRBJ1-2	many	TGCAGTGCCGACGACAGGGGGGTTGGCTACACCTTC	CSADDRGVGYTF
.	TRBV29-1	TRBJ1-2	many	TGCAGCGCCCCGAGAGGGGGGTATGGCTACACCTTC	CSAPRGGYGYTF
.	TRBV20-1	TRBJ2-5	many	TGCAGTGCTATCAGGGGATTGTACCAAGAGACCCAGTACTTC	CSAIRGLYQETQYF
.	TRBV5-1	TRBJ2-7	.	TGCGCCAGCAGCTTGGAAATGGGGACCTACGAGCAGTACTTC	CASSLEMGTYEQYF
.	TRBV20-1	TRBJ1-5	many	TGCAGTGCCCCCCGATCTTTGGACGGGCCCCAGCATTTT	CSAPRSLDGPQHF
TRBD1	TRBV20-1	TRBJ2-5	many	TGCAGTGCTCCCCCCCGAGGGGGCTATGGGGAGACCCAGTACTTC	CSAPPRGGYGETQYF
.	TRBV5-1	TRBJ2-7	many	TGCGCCAGCAGCTTGGTATCGAGCTCCTACGAGCAGTACTTC	CASSLVSSSYEQYF
.	TRBV10-1	TRBJ2-5	many	TGCGCCAGCGGGAGGACAGACCCCCAAGAGACCCAGTACTTC	CASGRTDPQETQYF
.	TRBV7-9	TRBJ2-1	.	TGTGCCAGCAGCTTAGAATGGAGTGAGCAGTTCTTC	CASSLEWSEQFF
TRBD1	TRBV7-6	TRBJ1-2	many	TGTGCCAGCAGCTTACTGCAGGGGGCCCCCTATGGCTACACCTTC	CASSLLQGAPYGYTF
.	TRBV5-1	TRBJ2-1	many	TGCGCCAGCAGCTTGTACGACGCGACAGCCGATGAGCAGTTCTTC	CASSLYDATADEQFF
TRBD2	TRBV10-3	TRBJ2-5	many	TGTGCCATCAGTGAGTCCGGGCGGGGGGGCCAAGAGACCCAGTACTTC	CAISESGRGGQETQYF
TRBD1	TRBV6-6	TRBJ1-1	many	TGTGCCAGCAGCCTAACAGGGGCCCTTGAAGCTTTCTTT	CASSLTGALEAFF
.	TRBV29-1	TRBJ2-7	medium-sized	TGCAGCGTTAACTACGAGCAGTACTTC	CSVNYEQYF
.	TRBV25-1	TRBJ1-6	many	TGTGCCAGCACTGGCTCCTATAATTCACCCCTCCACTTT	CASTGSYNSPLHF
.	TRBV6-6	TRBJ2-2	.	TGTGCCAGCACCCCAATGGCTCACACCGGGGAGCTGTTTTTT	CASTPMAHTGELFF
TRBD1	TRBV4-1	TRBJ1-2	many	TGCGCCAGCAGCCAAGGTCAGGGGGTGCCATGGCAATACACCTTC	CASSQGQGVPWQYTF
.	TRBV7-9	TRBJ2-3	many	TGTGCCAGCAGCTTAGTGTCGATTCCAGATACGCAGTATTTT	CASSLVSIPDTQYF
TRBD2	TRBV5-1	TRBJ2-3	many	TGCGCCAGCAGCTCTGGGGCTAGCGGGGGAGTCACAGATACGCAGTATTTT	CASSSGASGGVTDTQYF
.	TRBV5-1	TRBJ2-3	many	TGCGCCAGCAGCCGGGGGATTGGCACAGATACGCAGTATTTT	CASSRGIGTDTQYF